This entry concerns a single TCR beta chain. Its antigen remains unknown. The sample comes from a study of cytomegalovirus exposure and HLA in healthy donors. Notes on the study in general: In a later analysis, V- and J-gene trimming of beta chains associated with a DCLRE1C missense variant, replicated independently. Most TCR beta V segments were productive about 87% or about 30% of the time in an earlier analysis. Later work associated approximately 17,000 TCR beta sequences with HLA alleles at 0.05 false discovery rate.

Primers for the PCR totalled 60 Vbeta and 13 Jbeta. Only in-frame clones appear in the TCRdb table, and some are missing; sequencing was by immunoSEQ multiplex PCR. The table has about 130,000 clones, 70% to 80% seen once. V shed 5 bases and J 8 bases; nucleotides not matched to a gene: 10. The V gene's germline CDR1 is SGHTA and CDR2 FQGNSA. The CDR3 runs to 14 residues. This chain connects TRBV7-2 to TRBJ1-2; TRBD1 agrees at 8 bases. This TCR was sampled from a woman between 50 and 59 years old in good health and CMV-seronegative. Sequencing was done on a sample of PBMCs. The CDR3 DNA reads TGTGCCAGCAGCCCGCAACCAGACAGGGGAGGCTACACCTTC. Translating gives CASSPQPDRGGYTF.